One and the same sample provided the 8 T cell receptor beta chains below, sequenced in a study of shared clonotypes between healthy human individuals. This table comes from immunoSEQ multiplex PCR, and its TCRdb copy is limited to in-frame clones, with some not included. In the table there are 2,100,000 or so clones, around 95% of which are singletons. The sample consisted of naive CD4+ T cells sorted from blood. The subset: CD45RA+ positively selected. The source of these receptors is a man younger than 35 in good health.

This clone was recorded once. The chain joins TRBV28 to TRBJ2-7; 12 nucleotides line up with TRBD1. Germline V gives CDR1 MDHEN, CDR2 SYDVKM. CDR3 length: 17 residues. J was trimmed by 5 bases and V by 6 bases; bases with no gene match: 14. The CDR3 bases are TGTGCCAGCAGCCGTCCCGGGACAGGGGGCGTTTTGAACGAGCAGTACTTC. This translates into CASSRPGTGGVLNEQYF.

The chain joins TRBV5-1 to TRBJ2-7, with 10 nucleotides matching TRBD1. J gave up 1 base and V 4 bases, and 5 bases lay outside the gene matches. The CDR3 covers 15 residues. Germline V lookup: CDR1 SGHRS, CDR2 YFSETQ. In DNA form, the CDR3 reads TGCGCCAGCAGCACCGGGACAGGGGTTTCCTACGAGCAGTACTTC. It codes for CASSTGTGVSYEQYF.

V gene TRBV18 combines with J gene TRBJ1-5; 10 positions agree with TRBD1. Trimming cost V 6 bases and J 6 bases; bases outside gene matches: 2. Germline values: CDR1 KGHSH, CDR2 LQKENI. This CDR3 has 13 amino acids. The CDR3, as DNA: TGTGCCAGCTCGACAGGGGGCGGTCAGCCCCAGCATTTT. Its protein product is CASSTGGGQPQHF.

The V gene is TRBV7-2, the J gene TRBJ1-5, with TRBD1 as a possible D gene (5 bases). V was trimmed by 2 bases and J by 7 bases, leaving 9 bases between them. The CDR3 is 13 amino acids. The germline gives CDR1 SGHTA, CDR2 FQGNSA. CDR3 residues: CASSLQGGQPQHF. As DNA, the CDR3 is TGTGCCAGCAGCTTACAGGGAGGACAGCCCCAGCATTTT.

About this clone: This CDR3 is also generated by other DNA sequences in the sample. For the CDR3, the DNA is TGTGCCAGCAGCCCCGGACAGGGCTACTACGAGCAGTACTTC. This translates into CASSPGQGYYEQYF. The V gene is TRBV9, the J gene TRBJ2-7; TRBD1 matches at 8 bases. Germline V gene sequence: CDR1 SGDLS, CDR2 YYNGEE. The length of the CDR3 is 14 residues. V lost 4 bases and J lost 3; bases outside the gene matches: 6.

The CDR3 DNA is TGCGCCAGCAGCCAAGATCCCCTTCTAGCGGGAGGGCCAACAGATACGCAGTATTTT. Amino acid sequence: CASSQDPLLAGGPTDTQYF. The chain links TRBV4-3 to TRBJ2-3, with 12 positions matching TRBD2. J was trimmed by 3 bases and V by 0 bases; bases with no gene match: 10. The CDR3 loop spans 19 amino acids. Germline V lookup: CDR1 LGHNA, CDR2 YSLEER.

The rearrangement links TRBV9 to TRBJ1-2; 7 nucleotides agree with TRBD1. CDR3 length: 15 residues. Per the germline V gene, CDR1 is SGDLS and CDR2 is YYNGEE. Trimming removed 0 bases from V and 0 bases from J; junction bases left unmatched: 2. The DNA for the CDR3 is TGTGCCAGCAGCGTAGCAGGACAGGCTAACTATGGCTACACCTTC. This translates into CASSVAGQANYGYTF. Combining the CDR3 with reference TRBV9 and TRBJ1-2 gives the whole variable domain DSGVTQTPKHLITATGQRVTLRCSPRSGDLSVYWYQQSLDQGLQFLIQYYNGEERAKGNILERFSAQQFPDLHSELNLSSLELGDSALYFCASSVAGQANYGYTFGSGTRLTVV.

On this clone: In the same sample, other DNA sequences code for this CDR3. The rearrangement uses TRBV5-1 and TRBJ1-2; 9 bases align to TRBD1. The trim removed 2 bases at V and 5 bases at J, leaving 4 bases unmatched. The CDR3 consists of 14 residues. Germline-derived CDR1 and CDR2 are SGHRS and YFSETQ. In DNA form, the CDR3 reads TGCGCCAGCAGCTTACCGGGACAGGGATATGGCTACACCTTC. Protein sequence: CASSLPGQGYGYTF. The full variable domain, with the rest looked up from reference TRBV5-1 and TRBJ1-2, is KAGVTQTPRYLIKTRGQQVTLSCSPISGHRSVSWYQQTPGQGLQFLFEYFSETQRNKGNFPGRFSGRQFSNSRSEMNVSTLELGDSALYLCASSLPGQGYGYTFGSGTRLTVV.